A single T cell receptor (beta chain) is shown here with its context. Run at survey level, the immunoSEQ assay was version v3.0. This table comes from immunoSEQ multiplex PCR, and its TCRdb copy is limited to in-frame clones, with some not included. The data hold over 35,000 clones, with 80% observed a single time. The data belong to a study of long-term antiretroviral therapy in people with HIV. Germline V gene lookup returns CDR1 MNHNS and CDR2 SASEGT. Trimming removed 3 bases from V and 5 bases from J, with 10 bases in between. CDR3 length: 13 amino acids. The source material was unsorted PBMCs, sampled 3.4 years after starting antiretroviral therapy. The V gene is TRBV6-1, the J gene TRBJ1-2, with no clear D. The sequence was collected from a man aged 30 to 39 with HIV. The CDR3 protein is CASSERDLYGYTF. The CDR3 region has the DNA TGTGCCAGCAGTGAGCGAGATCTGTATGGCTACACCTTC.